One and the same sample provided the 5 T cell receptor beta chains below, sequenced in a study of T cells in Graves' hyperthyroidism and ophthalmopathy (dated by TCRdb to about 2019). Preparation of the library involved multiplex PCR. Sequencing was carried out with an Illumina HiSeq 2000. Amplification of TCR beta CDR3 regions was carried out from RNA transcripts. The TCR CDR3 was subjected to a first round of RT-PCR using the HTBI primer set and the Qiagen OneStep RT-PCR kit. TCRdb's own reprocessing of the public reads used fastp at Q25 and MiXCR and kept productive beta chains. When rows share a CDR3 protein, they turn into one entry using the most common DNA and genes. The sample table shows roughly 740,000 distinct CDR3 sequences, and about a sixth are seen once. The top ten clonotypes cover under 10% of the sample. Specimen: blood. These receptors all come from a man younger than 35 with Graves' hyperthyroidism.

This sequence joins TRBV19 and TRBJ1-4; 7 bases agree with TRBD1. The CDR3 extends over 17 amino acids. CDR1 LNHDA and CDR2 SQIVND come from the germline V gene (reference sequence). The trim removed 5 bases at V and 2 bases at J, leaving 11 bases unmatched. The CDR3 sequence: CASSWRGRIMTNEKLFF. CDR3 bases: TGTGCCAGTAGTTGGAGGGGGCGCATCATGACTAATGAAAAACTGTTTTTT.

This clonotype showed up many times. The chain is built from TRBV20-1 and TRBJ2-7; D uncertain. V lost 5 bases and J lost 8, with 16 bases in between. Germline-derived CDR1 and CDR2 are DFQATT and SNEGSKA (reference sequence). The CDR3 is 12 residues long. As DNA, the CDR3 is TGCAGTGCTCGGACGGACGGTCCGCAGCAGTACTTC. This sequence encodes CSARTDGPQQYF.

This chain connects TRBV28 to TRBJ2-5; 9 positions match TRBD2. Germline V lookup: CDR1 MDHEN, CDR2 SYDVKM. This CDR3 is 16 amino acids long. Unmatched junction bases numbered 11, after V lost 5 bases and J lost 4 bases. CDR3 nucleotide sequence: TGTGCCAGCAGTGTTCCGGGGGATAGCGGGAGAGAGACCCAGTACTTC. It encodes CASSVPGDSGRETQYF.

The CDR3 DNA follows: TGCAGTGCCCGGCTTGTGGAGGGGGTGCAGTTCTTC. This gives the protein CSARLVEGVQFF. The V gene is TRBV20-1, the J gene TRBJ2-1, with D possibly called TRBD1 or TRBD2 (6 bases each). The CDR3 runs 12 residues. Trimming pared 6 bases from V and 12 bases from J, leaving 18 bases between. The germline V gene encodes CDR1 DFQATT and CDR2 SNEGSKA (reference sequence).

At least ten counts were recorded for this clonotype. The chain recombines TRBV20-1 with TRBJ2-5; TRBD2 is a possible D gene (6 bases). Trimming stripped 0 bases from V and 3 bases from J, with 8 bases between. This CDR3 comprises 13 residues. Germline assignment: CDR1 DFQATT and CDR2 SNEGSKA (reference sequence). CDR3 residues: CSARDGGKETQYF. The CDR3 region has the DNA TGCAGTGCTAGAGACGGCGGGAAAGAGACCCAGTACTTC.